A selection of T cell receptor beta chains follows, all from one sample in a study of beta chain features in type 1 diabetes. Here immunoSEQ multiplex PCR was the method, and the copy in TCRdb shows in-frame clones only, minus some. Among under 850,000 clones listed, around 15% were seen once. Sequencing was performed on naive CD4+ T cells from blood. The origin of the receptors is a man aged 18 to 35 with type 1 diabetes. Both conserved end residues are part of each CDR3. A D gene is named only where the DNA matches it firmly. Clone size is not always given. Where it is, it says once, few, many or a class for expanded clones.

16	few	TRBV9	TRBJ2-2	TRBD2	CASSELAGGNTGELFF	TGTGCCAGCAGCGAACTAGCGGGGGGCAACACCGGGGAGCTGTTTTTT
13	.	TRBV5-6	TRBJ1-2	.	CASSLGADYGYTF	TGTGCCAGCAGCTTGGGGGCAGATTATGGCTACACCTTC
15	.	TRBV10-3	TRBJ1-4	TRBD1	CAISESGTGSSELFF	TGTGCCATCAGTGAGTCTGGGACAGGTTCTTCAGAACTGTTTTTT
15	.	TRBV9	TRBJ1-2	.	CASSVAEGLNYGYTF	TGTGCCAGCAGCGTAGCCGAGGGATTAAACTATGGCTACACCTTC
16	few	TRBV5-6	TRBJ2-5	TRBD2	CASSLVASGDQETQYF	TGTGCCAGCAGCTTGGTGGCTAGCGGGGACCAAGAGACCCAGTACTTC
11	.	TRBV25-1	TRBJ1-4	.	CASRGYEKLFF	TGTGCCAGCAGGGGTTATGAAAAACTGTTTTTT
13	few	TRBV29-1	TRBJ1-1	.	CSVGPGHDTEAFF	TGCAGCGTTGGCCCGGGACATGACACTGAAGCTTTCTTT
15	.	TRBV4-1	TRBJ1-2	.	CASSQVFSGDYGYTF	TGCGCCAGCAGCCAAGTATTTTCGGGAGACTATGGCTACACCTTC
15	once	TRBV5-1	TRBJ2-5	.	CASSLTTGYQETQYF	TGCGCCAGCAGCTTAACTACAGGGTACCAAGAGACCCAGTACTTC
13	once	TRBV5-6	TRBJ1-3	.	CASHVLVGNTIYF	TGTGCCAGCCACGTTCTAGTGGGAAACACCATATATTTT
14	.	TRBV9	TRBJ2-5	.	CASSGGTAQETQYF	TGTGCCAGCAGCGGAGGGACTGCCCAAGAGACCCAGTACTTC
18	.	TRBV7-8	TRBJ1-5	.	CASSLEGRGAFGNQPQHF	TGTGCCAGCAGCTTAGAGGGGCGAGGGGCTTTTGGGAATCAGCCCCAGCATTTT
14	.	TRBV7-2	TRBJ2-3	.	CASTRDRSTDTQYF	TGTGCCAGCACCCGGGACCGAAGCACAGATACGCAGTATTTT
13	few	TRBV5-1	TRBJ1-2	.	CASSLDRDYGYTF	TGCGCCAGCAGCTTGGACAGGGATTATGGCTACACCTTC
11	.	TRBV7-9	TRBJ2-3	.	CASTGTDTQYF	TGTGCTTCCACAGGGACAGATACGCAGTATTTT
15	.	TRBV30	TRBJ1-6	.	CAWVTQGSDNSPLHF	TGTGCCTGGGTTACACAGGGATCGGATAATTCACCCCTCCACTTT
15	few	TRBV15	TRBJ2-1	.	CATSKRAGLYNEQFF	TGTGCCACCAGCAAGCGGGCAGGGTTGTACAATGAGCAGTTCTTC
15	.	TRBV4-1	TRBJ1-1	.	CASSQVEGGGTEAFF	TGCGCCAGCAGCCAGGTTGAGGGGGGAGGGACTGAAGCTTTCTTT
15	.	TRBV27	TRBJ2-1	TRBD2	CASSLAGREYNEQFF	TGTGCCAGCAGTTTAGCAGGGAGGGAATACAATGAGCAGTTCTTC
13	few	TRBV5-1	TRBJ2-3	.	CASGAGSGDTQYF	TGCGCCAGCGGGGCAGGGAGTGGTGATACGCAGTATTTT
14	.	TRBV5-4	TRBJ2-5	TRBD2	CASTAGGQRETQYF	TGTGCCAGCACCGCGGGGGGCCAGAGGGAGACCCAGTACTTC
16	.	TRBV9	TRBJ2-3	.	CASSVDTSGGTDTQYF	TGTGCCAGCAGCGTAGACACATCGGGAGGCACAGATACGCAGTATTTT
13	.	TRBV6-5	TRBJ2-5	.	CASSYLGRETQYF	TGTGCCAGCAGTTACTTAGGTCGAGAGACCCAGTACTTC
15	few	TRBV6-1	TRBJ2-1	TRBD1	CASRLRGTGGNEQFF	TGTGCCAGCAGGCTACGGGGGACAGGGGGAAATGAGCAGTTCTTC
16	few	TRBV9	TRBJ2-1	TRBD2	CASSDRRTSGLNEQFF	TGTGCCAGCAGCGACCGGAGGACTAGCGGCCTCAATGAGCAGTTCTTC
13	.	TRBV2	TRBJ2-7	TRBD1	CASGGQGYGEQYF	TGTGCCAGCGGAGGACAGGGGTACGGCGAGCAGTACTTC
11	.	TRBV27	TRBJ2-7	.	CASSLGIKTYF	TGTGCCAGCAGTTTGGGGATTAAGACGTACTTC
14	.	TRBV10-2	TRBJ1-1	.	CASHPPVANTEAFF	TGCGCCAGCCACCCCCCGGTCGCGAACACTGAAGCTTTCTTT
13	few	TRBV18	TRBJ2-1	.	CASSRGGPNEQFF	TGTGCCAGCTCACGGGGGGGGCCCAATGAGCAGTTCTTC
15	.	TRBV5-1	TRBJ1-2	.	CASSPGQNLNYGYTF	TGCGCCAGCAGCCCCGGACAGAACCTTAACTATGGCTACACCTTC
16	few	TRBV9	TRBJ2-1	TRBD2	CASSVGGGGNYNEQFF	TGTGCCAGCAGCGTAGGAGGCGGGGGGAACTACAATGAGCAGTTCTTC
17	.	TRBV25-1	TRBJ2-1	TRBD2	CASSEYSFGAGGNEQFF	TGTGCCAGCAGTGAATATTCCTTCGGAGCGGGGGGGAATGAGCAGTTCTTC
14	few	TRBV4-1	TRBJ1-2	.	CASSQGGNDYGYTF	TGCGCCAGCAGCCAAGGCGGGAATGACTATGGCTACACCTTC
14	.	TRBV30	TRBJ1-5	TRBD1	CAWSYGQGNQPQHF	TGTGCCTGGAGTTATGGACAGGGGAATCAGCCCCAGCATTTT
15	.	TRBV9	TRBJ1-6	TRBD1	CASSVGRTGQSPLHF	TGTGCCAGCAGCGTAGGGCGGACAGGGCAATCACCCCTCCACTTT
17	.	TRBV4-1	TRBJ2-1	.	CASSLFGVSKQTNEQFF	TGCGCCAGCAGCCTTTTTGGGGTCAGCAAACAAACCAATGAGCAGTTCTTC
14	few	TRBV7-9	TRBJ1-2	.	CASSSSQGHYGYTF	TGTGCCAGCAGCTCGTCGCAGGGGCACTATGGCTACACCTTC
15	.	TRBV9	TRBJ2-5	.	CASSPRQGGQQTQYF	TGTGCCAGCAGCCCGAGACAGGGAGGTCAACAGACCCAGTACTTC
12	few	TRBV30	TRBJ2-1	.	CAWSANGNEQFF	TGTGCCTGGAGTGCTAATGGAAATGAGCAGTTCTTC
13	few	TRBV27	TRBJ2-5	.	CASSLGHRETQYF	TGTGCCAGCAGTTTAGGCCATAGAGAGACCCAGTACTTC